These 16 T cell receptor beta chains were all obtained from the same sample, sequenced in a study of blood T cell repertoires in COVID-19. Generated by immunoSEQ multiplex PCR, the TCRdb table keeps only in-frame clones and is missing some. In the table there are 65,000 to 85,000 clones, roughly 80% of which are singletons. Sequences were obtained from peripheral blood. The receptors originated from a woman between 55 and 75 years old with acute or convalescent COVID-19.

The chain has TRBV11-2 and TRBJ2-1; TRBD2 aligns across 8 bases. In germline, CDR1 is SGHAT, CDR2 FQNNGV. This CDR3 is built from 19 residues. The trim removed 7 bases at V and 0 bases at J, leaving 17 bases unmatched. This CDR3 is CASTSPKAGALSSYNEQFF. The CDR3, as DNA: TGTGCCAGCACCTCGCCCAAAGCGGGGGCCCTTAGCTCCTACAATGAGCAGTTCTTC.

The genes are TRBV18 and TRBJ1-4; 7 bases are shared with TRBD1. CDR1 is KGHSH, CDR2 LQKENI, per germline. The CDR3 extends over 14 amino acids. V shed 4 bases and J 4 bases; nucleotides not matched to a gene: 3. CDR3 protein: CASSRGQHNEKLFF. In DNA form, the CDR3 reads TGTGCCAGCTCACGGGGACAGCATAATGAAAAACTGTTTTTT.

V usage is TRBV7-2 and J usage is TRBJ2-6, with 8 bases that match TRBD2. CDR1 is SGHTA, CDR2 FQGNSA, per germline. The CDR3 is 16 amino acids. Germline trimming cut 3 bases from V and 3 bases from J; bases unmatched to any gene: 4. The CDR3 reads CASSFSGGDGANVLTF. CDR3 coding DNA: TGTGCCAGCAGCTTCAGCGGGGGAGATGGGGCCAACGTCCTGACTTTC.

The chain is built from TRBV11-2 and TRBJ1-1, with 7 nucleotides matching TRBD1. CDR1 is SGHAT, CDR2 FQNNGV, per germline. The junction had 9 bases not matched to a gene; V was cut back by 7 bases and J by 4 bases. This CDR3 contains 14 residues. The CDR3 DNA reads TGTGCCAGCACCCGACAGGGAAGTGGCACTGAAGCTTTCTTT. Translating it yields CASTRQGSGTEAFF.

The chain has TRBV6-4 and TRBJ1-1; the D is unclear. The CDR3 has 13 residues. Trimming left V 4 bases short and J 6 bases short, with 12 bases between. Per the germline V gene, CDR1 is MRHNA and CDR2 is SNTAGT. CDR3 in amino acids: CASSVSRGSEAFF. The CDR3 bases are TGTGCCAGCAGTGTCTCGCGAGGCTCTGAAGCTTTCTTT.

This chain links TRBV5-1 with TRBJ2-5; TRBD1 matches at 10 bases. After removal of 4 bases from V and 5 bases from J, the junction contained 8 bases not matched to a gene. CDR1 is SGHRS, CDR2 YFSETQ, per germline. The CDR3 runs 15 residues. The CDR3: CASSGDRGLQETQYF. The CDR3 nucleotides read TGCGCCAGCAGCGGCGACAGGGGGCTTCAGGAGACCCAGTACTTC.

The rearrangement joins TRBV3-1 (or the pseudogene TRBV3-2) to TRBJ1-6; D gene unclear. Trimming shortened V by 6 bases and J by 7 bases, and 10 bases separated the two germline ends. Germline CDR1 LGHDT, CDR2 YNNKEL (reference sequence). The CDR3 contains 13 residues. The CDR3 DNA sequence: TGTGCCAGCAGGTCCCTCGGGAATTCACCCCTCCACTTT. Its protein product is CASRSLGNSPLHF.

In this sample, this clone turned up many times. The sample carries other DNA sequences with the same CDR3. The chain links TRBV2 to TRBJ2-5; 10 positions agree with TRBD1. V lost 6 bases to trimming and J lost 1 base; unmatched junction nucleotides: 5. CDR1 is SNHLY and CDR2 is FYNNEI in the germline V gene. The CDR3 has 15 residues. CDR3 loop: CASSEDRGFQETQYF. The CDR3, as DNA: TGTGCCAGCAGCGAGGACAGGGGGTTCCAAGAGACCCAGTACTTC.

The gene calls are TRBV30 and TRBJ2-1; 8 bases match TRBD2. With 2 bases clipped from V and 1 base from J, the junction kept 10 bases outside the gene matches. The CDR3 length is 17 residues. The V gene's germline CDR1 is GTSNPN and CDR2 SVGIG (reference sequence). The CDR3: CAWSNGGAFGSYNEQFF. CDR3 nucleotide sequence: TGTGCCTGGAGTAACGGGGGGGCCTTTGGTTCCTACAATGAGCAGTTCTTC.

The chain couples TRBV27 to TRBJ1-1, with D unclear. Germline V lookup: CDR1 MNHEY, CDR2 SMNVEV (reference sequence). The germline V and J ends were trimmed by 0 bases and 1 base, with 6 bases remaining between them. This CDR3 region has 14 residues. The CDR3 spells CASSLSAGNTEAFF. The CDR3 nucleotides are TGTGCCAGCAGTTTATCGGCAGGGAACACTGAAGCTTTCTTT.

This clone has more than one count but fewer than ten. The rearrangement links TRBV11-2 to TRBJ2-4; D may be TRBD2 (6 bases). Germline V gene data show CDR1 as SGHAT and CDR2 as FQNNGV. CDR3 length: 18 residues. Trimming cost V 5 bases and J 6 bases, with 26 bases left between them. CDR3 residues: CASSPIAAPLLRGNIQYF. In DNA form, the CDR3 reads TGTGCCAGCAGCCCTATAGCGGCCCCGTTACTGCGGGGAAACATTCAGTACTTC.

The rearrangement uses TRBV6-5 and TRBJ2-7; D uncertain. Trimming cost V 0 bases and J 0 bases, with 9 bases left between them. The CDR3 loop spans 15 amino acids. The germline gives CDR1 MNHEY, CDR2 SVGAGI. Here the CDR3 DNA reads TGTGCCAGCAGTTACTCGGGCGCACGCTCCTACGAGCAGTACTTC. This codes for CASSYSGARSYEQYF.

The CDR3 DNA sequence: TGTGCCAGCAGTCAGAATTCGGGAAATAATTCACCCCTCCACTTT. It is translated as CASSQNSGNNSPLHF. This chain joins TRBV7-2 and TRBJ1-6; D is undetermined. The CDR3 runs to 15 residues. Germline V lookup: CDR1 SGHTA, CDR2 FQGNSA. Trimming took 6 bases from V and 5 from J, leaving 14 bases between them.

The CDR3 coding sequence is TGTGCCACCAGTGACCCTACCCGTAGACAGGGAACTAGCACAGATACGCAGTATTTT. Translating gives CATSDPTRRQGTSTDTQYF. This chain connects TRBV24-1 to TRBJ2-3, with 7 bases identical to TRBD1. Germline CDR1 KGHDR, CDR2 SFDVKD. CDR3 length: 19 amino acids. Trimming took 4 bases from V and 0 from J; bases not matched to a gene: 15.

The chain joins TRBV2 to TRBJ2-3; 7 nucleotides align to TRBD1. The trim removed 5 bases at V and 1 base at J, leaving 6 bases unmatched. The CDR3 contains 15 residues. The germline gives CDR1 SNHLY, CDR2 FYNNEI. The CDR3 loop reads CASSMEQGRTDTQYF. CDR3 bases: TGTGCCAGCAGTATGGAACAGGGGCGCACAGATACGCAGTATTTT. The full variable domain, with the rest looked up from reference TRBV2 and TRBJ2-3, is EPEVTQTPSHQVTQMGQEVILRCVPISNHLYFYWYRQILGQKVEFLVSFYNNEISEKSEIFDDQFSVERPDGSNFTLKIRSTKLEDSAMYFCASSMEQGRTDTQYFGPGTRLTVL.

Comments on this clone: A single base separates this from a much larger clone, so it may be a read error. This sequence joins TRBV7-9 and TRBJ2-3, with 9 bases fitting TRBD1. Germline lookup yields CDR1 SEHNR and CDR2 FQNEAQ (reference sequence). The CDR3 has 17 residues. The CDR3 here is CSSSKTAGQGGTDTQYF. Here the CDR3 DNA reads TGTTCCAGCAGCAAGACGGCGGGACAGGGAGGCACAGATACGCAGTATTTT.